Below, 3 T cell receptor beta chains from the same sample are listed, as sequenced in a study of cytomegalovirus exposure and HLA in healthy donors. The PCR ran on 60 Vbeta and 13 Jbeta primers. Profiled with immunoSEQ multiplex PCR; TCRdb holds only in-frame clones, not every one. The sample carries 95,000 to 150,000 clones, 75% to 85% recorded once. Sequencing was done on a sample of PBMCs. These receptors came from a man aged 30 to 39 in good health and CMV-seropositive.

The CDR3 region is CASSIVDEKLFF. As DNA, the CDR3 is TGTGCCAGTAGTATAGTCGATGAAAAACTGTTTTTT. The rearrangement uses TRBV19 and TRBJ1-4; D remains ambiguous. The CDR3 is 12 residues long. Trimming removed 1 base at V and 6 bases at J, with 3 bases between. Germline values: CDR1 LNHDA, CDR2 SQIVND (reference sequence).

The gene calls are TRBV5-1 and TRBJ2-7; 7 bases line up with TRBD1. V lost 1 base to trimming and J lost 6 bases; unmatched junction nucleotides: 10. The CDR3 covers 15 residues. Looked up from germline, CDR1 is SGHRS and CDR2 is YFSETQ. CDR3: CASSLPGTALREQYF. The CDR3, as DNA: TGCGCCAGCAGCTTGCCCGGGACAGCGCTTCGCGAGCAGTACTTC.

This clone was counted once. The chain joins TRBV5-6 to TRBJ1-1, with D possibly being TRBD1 (6 bases). Germline CDR1 and CDR2: SGHDT and YYEEEE. V was clipped by 1 base and J by 4 bases, with 17 bases between them. This CDR3 has 16 residues. In nucleotides, the CDR3 is TGTGCCAGCAGCTTGTTTGCAGGGGATATGATCACTGAAGCTTTCTTT. Amino acid sequence: CASSLFAGDMITEAFF.